This T cell receptor beta chain was retrieved from a study of T-cell reconstitution after alpha-beta-depleted transplantation in children. The germline V and J ends were trimmed by 5 bases and 1 base, with 8 bases remaining between them. Germline V lookup: CDR1 KGHSH, CDR2 LQKENI. The CDR3 runs to 13 residues. This clonotype was seen once. As yet, its antigen is unknown. Broader study findings: Reported findings indicate that, about two months after transplant, alpha-beta T cells came from several hundred expanded clones, which were derived from non-depleted graft cells. For some patients, TCRbeta diversity was high at day 60 because of recipient T cells and thymic progenitors that survived. After one year, T-cell counts and TCRbeta diversity mostly came from new T cells.

Unique molecular identifiers were used in preparing the TCRbeta library. TCRdb reprocessed the PCR reads via MiXCR and lists one record per CDR3 protein. The table has 600,000 to 700,000 distinct CDR3 sequences, around 13% seen once; the top ten hold about 0.79%. This clonotype was sampled from a girl aged 2 to 9 with congenital amegakaryocytic thrombocytopenia, due to receive a stem cell transplant. This chain uses TRBV18 with TRBJ1-2; TRBD1 might be the D (5 bases). The input for sequencing was PBMCs, taken before TCRalphabeta/CD19-depleted stem cell transplant. The CDR3 DNA sequence: TGTGCCAGCTCAACTGACAGTAACTATGGCTACACCTTC. Translated, it gives CASSTDSNYGYTF.